The next 19 T cell receptor beta chains were all read from a single sample in a study of type 1 regulatory T cells. These receptors are not linked to any known antigen. TCRdb analysed the reads with MiXCR anew, one entry per CDR3 protein. The sample lists fewer than 70,000 distinct CDR3 sequences; 63% were seen once. The sequenced sample was cultured T cells, either the whole culture or a sorted T cell fraction (not recorded which). As for subset: Tr1-enriched cell product generated in vitro against host alloantigens. The receptors come from a human donor in good health.

The chain employs TRBV3-1 and TRBJ2-1; the D is unclear. CDR1 and CDR2 from the germline V gene are LGHDT and YNNKEL (reference sequence). Trimming removed 3 bases at V and 8 bases at J, with 5 bases between. This CDR3 region has 11 residues. The CDR3: CASSHLDEQFF. Written as DNA, the CDR3 is TGTGCCAGCAGCCATCTGGATGAGCAGTTCTTC.

The V and J genes are TRBV9 and TRBJ1-6; TRBD1 aligns across 7 bases. The CDR3 consists of 14 residues. V lost 0 bases, J lost 9 bases, and 3 bases stayed unmatched. Germline V gene sequence: CDR1 SGDLS, CDR2 YYNGEE. The DNA for the CDR3 is TGTGCCAGCAGCGTAGAACAGGGGAGTTCACCCCTCCACTTT. Translating gives CASSVEQGSSPLHF.

The chain links TRBV3-1 to TRBJ2-3; 13 bases are shared with TRBD2. After removal of 0 bases from V and 2 bases from J, the junction contained 5 bases not matched to a gene. CDR1 is LGHDT and CDR2 is YNNKEL in the germline V gene (reference sequence). The CDR3 runs to 18 residues. CDR3 bases: TGTGCCAGCAGCCAAGACGGGGGACTAGCGGGGACCACAGATACGCAGTATTTT. It encodes CASSQDGGLAGTTDTQYF.

This clonotype has only a few counts. The chain has TRBV30 and TRBJ2-3, with a weak D call TRBD1 (6 bases). The CDR3 has 14 residues. Germline CDR1 reads GTSNPN; CDR2 reads SVGIG (reference sequence). V was cut by 5 bases and J by 2 bases, with 14 bases left in between. As DNA, the CDR3 is TGTGCCTGGGGGGACAAGTCATCCACAGATACGCAGTATTTT. It translates to CAWGDKSSTDTQYF. Based on the CDR3 plus reference TRBV30 and TRBJ2-3, the full variable domain is SQTIHQWPATLVQPVGSPLSLECTVEGTSNPNLYWYRQAAGRGLQLLFYSVGIGQISSEVPQNLSASRPQDRQFILSSKKLLLSDSGFYLCAWGDKSSTDTQYFGPGTRLTVL.

The chain is built from TRBV5-1 and TRBJ2-3, with 7 nucleotides matching TRBD2. Germline-derived CDR1 and CDR2 are SGHRS and YFSETQ. The length of the CDR3 is 15 residues. Germline trimming cut 0 bases from V and 4 bases from J; bases unmatched to any gene: 5. The CDR3 nucleotides are TGCGCCAGCAGCTTGGCTGCGGGAGAGGCAGATACGCAGTATTTT. It encodes CASSLAAGEADTQYF.

This clonotype was seen only once. The genes are TRBV18 and TRBJ2-6; no definite D call. The V end was cut by 6 bases, the J end by 0 bases, with 12 bases between. This CDR3 region has 16 residues. CDR1 and CDR2 (germline): KGHSH, LQKENI. This CDR3 is CASSSGLSSGANVLTF. CDR3 nucleotide sequence: TGTGCCAGCTCTTCCGGGCTGAGCTCTGGGGCCAACGTCCTGACTTTC.

The chain recombines TRBV12-3 or TRBV12-4 with TRBJ2-5; 8 nucleotides line up with TRBD1. Losses at the gene ends were 5 bases for V and 1 base for J; bases not matched to a gene: 9. The CDR3 is 16 residues long. The CDR3 nucleotides are TGTGCCAGCAGTCGAGACAGGGGAAAGCCCCAAGAGACCCAGTACTTC. Encoded protein: CASSRDRGKPQETQYF.

The chain recombines TRBV3-1 with TRBJ1-2; D unresolved. Germline V gene lookup returns CDR1 LGHDT and CDR2 YNNKEL (reference sequence). The CDR3 length is 13 residues. Trimming removed 4 bases at V and 4 bases at J, with 10 bases between. In nucleotides, the CDR3 is TGTGCCAGCAGCCCTCGGTCAGGCTATGGCTACACCTTC. Encoded protein: CASSPRSGYGYTF.

This chain links TRBV12-3 or TRBV12-4 with TRBJ2-1; the D gene is possibly TRBD2 (5 bases). CDR3 length equals 15 residues. The germline V and J ends were trimmed by 8 bases and 4 bases, with 18 bases remaining between them. This chain's CDR3 is CASCSRPRGYNEQFF. The CDR3 DNA follows: TGTGCCAGCTGTTCCCGCCCTCGGGGATACAATGAGCAGTTCTTC.

This chain connects TRBV4-2 to TRBJ2-1; D is undetermined. Germline CDR1 and CDR2: LGHNA and YNFKEQ. The length of the CDR3 is 17 residues. Trimming cost V 1 base and J 1 base, with 14 bases left between them. This CDR3 reads CASSQVPRSVSYNEQFF. The CDR3 nucleotides read TGTGCCAGCAGCCAAGTACCGCGGTCGGTTTCCTACAATGAGCAGTTCTTC.

This clonotype is categorized as medium-sized. This chain connects TRBV7-6 to TRBJ2-3; TRBD2 matches at 10 bases. Germline assignment: CDR1 SGHVS and CDR2 FNYEAQ. The junction had 2 bases not matched to a gene; V was cut back by 1 base and J by 4 bases. CDR3 size: 15 residues. CDR3: CASSLVAGGPDTQYF. CDR3 DNA sequence: TGTGCCAGCAGCTTAGTAGCGGGAGGCCCAGATACGCAGTATTTT.

The V and J genes are TRBV5-1 and TRBJ2-6; D unresolved. V was pared by 3 bases and J by 1 base, with 8 bases between. Germline V gene sequence: CDR1 SGHRS, CDR2 YFSETQ. The CDR3 has 15 residues. CDR3 in DNA: TGCGCCAGCAGCTCGACCCTATCTGGGGCCAACGTCCTGACTTTC. Protein: CASSSTLSGANVLTF.

The chain carries TRBV2 and TRBJ2-3; a possible D gene is TRBD2 (5 bases). V shed 4 bases and J shed 4 bases, with 9 bases lying between them. The CDR3 spans 13 residues. Germline assignment: CDR1 SNHLY and CDR2 FYNNEI. As DNA, the CDR3 is TGTGCCAGCAGTGGCCTAGCCCCAGATACGCAGTATTTT. This sequence encodes CASSGLAPDTQYF.

This clonotype was seen only a few times. The chain recombines TRBV14 with TRBJ2-7; D ambiguous. Trimming cost V 8 bases and J 5 bases, with 10 bases left between them. The CDR3 loop spans 11 amino acids. The germline CDR1 and CDR2 sequences are SGHDN and FVKESK. The CDR3 here is CASVPENEQYF. In DNA form, the CDR3 reads TGTGCCAGCGTCCCGGAGAACGAGCAGTACTTC. The variable domain in full, with the rest retrieved from reference TRBV14 and TRBJ2-7, is EAGVTQFPSHSVIEKGQTVTLRCDPISGHDNLYWYRRVMGKEIKFLLHFVKESKQDESGMPNNRFLAERTGGTYSTLKVQPAELEDSGVYFCASVPENEQYFGPGTRLTVT.

J is TRBJ1-1 and V is TRBV5-1; TRBD1 matches at 10 bases. V dropped 3 bases and J dropped 3; count of bases not matched to a gene: 2. The CDR3 contains 14 residues. The germline CDR1 and CDR2 sequences are SGHRS and YFSETQ. The CDR3 here is CASSWTGGDTEAFF. The DNA of the CDR3 is TGCGCCAGCAGCTGGACAGGGGGGGACACTGAAGCTTTCTTT.

V and J are TRBV24-1 and TRBJ2-1; 11 bases fit TRBD2. This CDR3 is 16 amino acids long. V was clipped by 3 bases and J by 6 bases; unmatched bases: 6. CDR1 and CDR2 (germline): KGHDR, SFDVKD. The CDR3 protein is CATSDRGTSGFNEQFF. Written as DNA, the CDR3 is TGTGCCACCAGTGATCGGGGGACTAGCGGATTCAATGAGCAGTTCTTC.

The chain employs TRBV9 and TRBJ2-1, with D possibly being TRBD1 or TRBD2 (6 bases each). This CDR3 region has 18 residues. V gave up 0 bases and J gave up 5 bases, with 21 bases separating them. Looked up from germline, CDR1 is SGDLS and CDR2 is YYNGEE. The CDR3 reads CASSVAAGGGSDNNEQFF. The CDR3 DNA reads as TGTGCCAGCAGCGTAGCCGCAGGAGGGGGGAGTGATAACAATGAGCAGTTCTTC. The variable domain in full, with the rest retrieved from reference TRBV9 and TRBJ2-1, is DSGVTQTPKHLITATGQRVTLRCSPRSGDLSVYWYQQSLDQGLQFLIQYYNGEERAKGNILERFSAQQFPDLHSELNLSSLELGDSALYFCASSVAAGGGSDNNEQFFGPGTRLTVL.

The table lists this clonotype with a count of one. The chain combines TRBV20-1 with TRBJ1-5, with unresolved D. Germline CDR1 and CDR2: DFQATT and SNEGSKA (reference sequence). Trimming pared 5 bases from V and 4 bases from J, leaving 6 bases between. This CDR3 comprises 11 residues. CDR3 nucleotide sequence: TGCAGTGCTCCTTGTAATCAGCCCCAGCATTTT. Protein product: CSAPCNQPQHF.

The chain has TRBV27 and TRBJ2-7, with 10 bases matching TRBD1. CDR3 length: 15 residues. Germline V gives CDR1 MNHEY, CDR2 SMNVEV (reference sequence). V lost 5 bases to trimming and J lost 0 bases; unmatched junction nucleotides: 4. CDR3 nucleotide sequence: TGTGCCAGCAGTCCGGGACAGGGGATCTCCTACGAGCAGTACTTC. Translation gives CASSPGQGISYEQYF.